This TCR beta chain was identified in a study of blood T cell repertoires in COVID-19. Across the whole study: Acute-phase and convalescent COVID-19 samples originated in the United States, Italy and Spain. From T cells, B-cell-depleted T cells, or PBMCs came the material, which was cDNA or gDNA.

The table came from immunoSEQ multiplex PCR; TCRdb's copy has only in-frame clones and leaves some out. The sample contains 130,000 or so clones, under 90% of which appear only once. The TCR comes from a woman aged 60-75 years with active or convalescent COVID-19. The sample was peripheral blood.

The CDR3 sequence: CASSPGTSGSETQYF. CDR3 nucleotide sequence: TGTGCCAGCAGCCCCGGGACTAGCGGGAGCGAGACCCAGTACTTC. The chain joins TRBV5-4 to TRBJ2-5; 14 bases map to TRBD2. This CDR3 region has 15 residues. Germline loops: CDR1 SGHNT, CDR2 YYREEE (reference sequence). Trimming took 4 bases from V and 5 from J; bases not matched to a gene: 4.